In its sample, the clone carrying this T cell receptor beta chain was seen once. What it binds is unknown. The data were taken from a study of cytomegalovirus exposure and HLA in healthy donors. Findings and caveats of the study: There was a cluster of highly shared sequence variants that was likely a sequencing artifact. There were some public TCRs occurring in many donors, but most TCR sequences were rare. Researchers catalogued 150 or so TCR beta chains as cytomegalovirus-associated.

60 Vbeta and 13 Jbeta primers were used in PCR. How the authors handled the data: A later analysis counted 65 million to 90 million unique TCR beta chains, some 11 million shared. This table comes from immunoSEQ multiplex PCR, and its TCRdb copy is limited to in-frame clones, with some not included. Clone size and the V and J calls come from that table; the DNA yielded D and trimming. The repertoire holds about 130,000 clones, with less than 80% as singletons. V was clipped by 5 bases and J by 6 bases, with 12 bases between them. Germline values: CDR1 LNHNV, CDR2 YYDKDF (reference sequence). This CDR3 is built from 13 residues.

The chain employs TRBV15 and TRBJ2-3; D might be TRBD2 (5 bases). The TCR originated in a man aged 40-55 years in good health and CMV-seropositive. The sample taken for sequencing was PBMCs. CDR3 DNA: TGTGCCACCAGCTTAGCGAGAACGGATACGCAGTATTTT. Translating gives CATSLARTDTQYF.